This entry lists 5 T cell receptor beta chains sequenced from one sample in a study of CD8+CD57+ T cells in acquired aplastic anemia. Using genomic DNA as the template, TCR beta VDJ and CDR3 profiling was carried out. One entry per CDR3 protein, called by TCRdb with MiXCR from the reads. This table has approximately 200,000 distinct CDR3 sequences, around 63% appearing once. Sequencing input: sorted CD4+, CD8+, or CD8+CD57+ T cells (not recorded which) from PBMCs. The source is a human donor in good health.

This clonotype turned up a few times. A much larger clonotype is one base distant, so this may be a read error. The chain links TRBV19 to TRBJ2-1; no definite D call. There are 16 residues in the CDR3. Germline assignment: CDR1 LNHDA and CDR2 SQIVND (reference sequence). The DNA for the CDR3 is TGTGCCAGTAGTATAATTGTCGTGGGTTTACTCAATGAGCGGTTCTTC. This codes for CASSIIVVGLLNERFF.

The CDR3 DNA follows: TGTGCCAGCAGTGAAGCTCATGTAGTGACAGTATCCCCCTCCTACGAGCAGTACTTC. It codes for CASSEAHVVTVSPSYEQYF. The chain combines TRBV6-1 with TRBJ2-7, with a weak D call TRBD1 (5 bases). The ends were cut back, 0 bases at V and 0 bases at J, with 21 bases in the middle. Germline V gene lookup returns CDR1 MNHNS and CDR2 SASEGT. There are 19 residues in the CDR3.

The chain links TRBV10-3 to TRBJ2-1; D may correspond to TRBD1 or TRBD2 (5 bases each). Trimming left V 6 bases short and J 0 bases short, with 9 bases between. The CDR3 extends over 14 amino acids. Germline V CDR1 and CDR2: ENHRY, SYGVKD. The CDR3 sequence: CAISPGSSYNEQFF. CDR3 nucleotides: TGTGCCATCAGCCCAGGGAGCTCCTACAATGAGCAGTTCTTC.

The chain combines TRBV7-2 with TRBJ2-7; no definite D call. V was cut by 5 bases and J by 7 bases, with 18 bases left in between. The CDR3 runs 14 residues. CDR1 is SGHTA, CDR2 FQGNSA, per germline. The chain's CDR3 is CASSQAVTGWEQYF. The CDR3 coding sequence is TGTGCCAGCAGCCAAGCAGTAACCGGTTGGGAGCAGTACTTC. Using reference TRBV7-2 and TRBJ2-7 for the parts outside the CDR3, the full variable domain is GAGVSQSPSNKVTEKGKDVELRCDPISGHTALYWYRQSLGQGLEFLIYFQGNSAPDKSGLPSDRFSAERTGGSVSTLTIQRTQQEDSAVYLCASSQAVTGWEQYFGPGTRLTVT.

This clonotype was recorded once. The rearrangement joins TRBV2 to TRBJ2-5; D is uncertain. Germline loops: CDR1 SNHLY, CDR2 FYNNEI. V was shortened by 6 bases and J by 7 bases, with 18 bases between the two germline ends. CDR3 size: 14 residues. This CDR3 reads CASSERLGSPTQYF. The CDR3 bases are TGTGCCAGCAGCGAAAGGCTGGGGTCTCCGACCCAGTACTTC.